This is a list of T cell receptor beta chains from one sample in a study of human T cells and chemical hapten exposure. TCRdb processed the RACE reads anew with MiXCR; each CDR3 protein has one entry. The repertoire holds approximately 77,000 distinct CDR3 sequences, with 7% to 8% as singletons. The specimen was whole blood, collected in connection with sensitization to the hapten diphenylcyclopropenone (DPC). The receptors stem from a woman aged 25 to 39 with alopecia areata. Some clones in this sample may be carry-over from other donors' samples. Each CDR3 is given with its conserved first and last residue. The D gene is left open where the match is weak. Clone size is not always given. Where it is, it says once, few, many or a class for expanded clones.

D gene,clone size,V gene,J gene,CDR3 protein,CDR3 DNA
-,many,TRBV20-1,TRBJ2-1,CSASARLAREQFF,TGCAGTGCTAGCGCCCGTCTAGCGCGTGAGCAGTTCTTC
TRBD2,-,TRBV24-1,TRBJ2-1,CATSDPTSGGAPPGEQFF,TGTGCCACCAGTGATCCCACTAGCGGGGGGGCCCCCCCGGGAGAGCAGTTCTTC
-,many,TRBV20-1,TRBJ2-4,CSAPNPGERSKNIQYF,TGCAGTGCCCCGAACCCCGGGGAGAGGTCCAAAAACATTCAGTACTTC
-,many,TRBV5-1,TRBJ1-2,CASSPTGERYGYTF,TGCGCCAGCAGCCCCACCGGGGAGCGCTATGGCTACACCTTC
-,many,TRBV23-1,TRBJ2-7,CASRQLLGKNQEQYF,TGCGCCAGCAGGCAGCTGCTCGGGAAGAACCAGGAGCAGTACTTC
-,many,TRBV7-2,TRBJ1-5,CASSLEGRGNQPQHF,TGTGCCAGCAGCTTAGAGGGGCGAGGCAATCAGCCCCAGCATTTT
-,many,TRBV7-2,TRBJ1-1,CASSLAVGTEAFF,TGTGCCAGCAGCTTAGCTGTTGGCACTGAAGCTTTCTTT
-,many,TRBV18,TRBJ1-3,CASSPASREKGNTIYF,TGTGCCAGCTCACCTGCCTCGAGGGAAAAAGGAAACACCATATATTTT
-,many,TRBV20-1,TRBJ2-3,CSGRDSTDTQYF,TGCAGTGGTAGGGACAGCACAGATACGCAGTATTTT
TRBD2,many,TRBV3-1,TRBJ2-1,CASSPRLAGLSGYNEQFF,TGTGCCAGCAGCCCGCGACTAGCGGGGTTGTCGGGTTACAATGAGCAGTTCTTC
-,-,TRBV29-1,TRBJ1-1,CSVVGRTHTEAFF,TGCAGCGTTGTCGGTAGGACTCACACTGAAGCTTTCTTT
TRBD1,few,TRBV29-1,TRBJ1-1,CSVANLAQGGDTEAFF,TGCAGCGTGGCTAACTTAGCACAGGGGGGAGACACTGAAGCTTTCTTT
TRBD1,many,TRBV20-1,TRBJ2-7,CSARDEEGQGSEQYF,TGCAGTGCTAGAGATGAAGAGGGACAGGGCAGCGAGCAGTACTTC
-,many,TRBV4-1,TRBJ1-5,CASSQDEGMYQPQHF,TGCGCCAGCAGCCAAGATGAGGGGATGTATCAGCCCCAGCATTTT
TRBD1,-,TRBV12-3/TRBV12-4,TRBJ1-1,CASSPTRDRGAEAFF,TGTGCCAGCAGTCCCACACGGGACAGGGGGGCTGAAGCTTTCTTT
-,many,TRBV19,TRBJ1-2,CASSITTDYGYTF,TGTGCCAGTAGTATAACGACTGACTATGGCTACACCTTC
-,many,TRBV9,TRBJ2-4,CASSPPGAGTAKNIQYF,TGTGCCAGCAGCCCACCCGGGGCCGGGACAGCCAAAAACATTCAGTACTTC
-,few,TRBV3-1,TRBJ1-5,CASSLHGPNQPQHF,TGTGCCAGCAGCCTACATGGGCCCAATCAGCCCCAGCATTTT
-,-,TRBV6-1,TRBJ1-6,CASSIQDSPLHF,TGTGCCAGCAGTATACAGGATTCACCCCTCCACTTT
TRBD1,-,TRBV5-4,TRBJ2-1,CASRSGQGASYNEQFF,TGTGCCAGCAGATCGGGACAGGGTGCATCCTACAATGAGCAGTTCTTC
-,-,TRBV5-1,TRBJ2-7,CASSSQVGNEQYF,TGCGCCAGCAGCTCCCAAGTCGGGAACGAGCAGTACTTC
-,many,TRBV5-1,TRBJ1-1,CASSLTGAEAFF,TGCGCCAGCAGCCTGACAGGAGCTGAAGCTTTCTTT
TRBD2,many,TRBV12-3/TRBV12-4,TRBJ2-5,CASKVAGGPETQYF,TGTGCCAGCAAAGTAGCGGGGGGGCCGGAGACCCAGTACTTC
TRBD1,-,TRBV7-9,TRBJ1-1,CDSSLGQVNTEAFF,TGTGACAGCAGCCTGGGACAGGTGAACACTGAAGCTTTCTTT
-,-,TRBV6-2/TRBV6-3,TRBJ2-4,CASSKGTGKNIQYF,TGTGCCAGCAGTAAAGGGACGGGGAAAAACATTCAGTACTTC
-,few,TRBV2,TRBJ2-1,CASSEGGGLGEQFF,TGTGCCAGCAGTGAAGGCGGGGGCTTGGGTGAGCAGTTCTTC
TRBD1,many,TRBV20-1,TRBJ1-3,CSAWSPGQGANTIYF,TGCAGTGCTTGGTCTCCGGGACAGGGGGCAAACACCATATATTTT
-,few,TRBV7-2,TRBJ1-5,CASSLKLGREQPQHF,TGTGCCAGCAGCTTAAAATTGGGGAGGGAGCAGCCCCAGCATTTT
TRBD1,-,TRBV5-4,TRBJ1-4,CASSSTGGNEKLFF,TGTGCCAGCAGCTCGACAGGGGGCAACGAAAAACTGTTTTTT
-,few,TRBV18,TRBJ2-5,CASSPQMRQETQYF,TGTGCCAGCTCACCACAGATGCGTCAAGAGACCCAGTACTTC